Detailed here is one T cell receptor (beta chain). Ten or more counts support this clonotype. The antigen it recognizes is unknown. No base-level quality is on record; no much larger clone is a single base apart. Amplification of TCR beta CDR3 regions was carried out from RNA transcripts. For the first round of RT-PCR on the TCR CDR3, the HTBI primer set was used together with the Qiagen OneStep RT-PCR kit. Libraries were constructed in a second round of multiplex PCR, after which size selection and purification were carried out. Sequencing of the libraries was done on an Illumina HiSeq2000 using paired-end 100 bp reads. In the paper's pipeline: Raw data were processed with SOAPnuke, discarding reads with adapters, uncalled bases, mean Phred below 15, or no exact constant-primer or identifier match. COPE v1.2.5 was used to merge high-quality paired reads, and clonotypes were defined as unique nucleotide sequences. MiTCR v1.1 was used to align clonotypes to the IMGT TRBV, TRBD and TRBJ reference segments. The analysis included only V-J combinations with a frequency above 0.0001, which together covered more than 99% of the repertoires. A TCS score was defined as the ratio of F50 (clonal expansion) to E x V (chaos), with BLOSUM62-based TCRdist applied between CDR3 peptides within each V-J. Welch's t-statistics and random forest reduced around 550 V-J features to about 13, which were used in a naive Bayes classifier (R e1071). TCRdb handled the public reads itself, with Q25 trimming in fastp and clone calling in MiXCR, and kept productive beta chains. One record per CDR3 amino acid sequence lists the most common genes and DNA. It is TCRdb's table, rather than the study itself, that gives the V and J calls and clone size. The sample table shows 200,000 to 250,000 distinct CDR3 sequences, and about 17% are seen once. The ten largest clones add up to around 47% of the sample.

A patient counted as having stable Graves' hyperthyroidism if no progression to ophthalmopathy occurred over 18 months of follow-up. The hyperthyroidism patients were between 18 and 65 years old and newly diagnosed, with a disease duration of less than 2 months. The study excluded patients with uncontrolled infections, other autoimmune diseases, pregnancy or lactation. Diagnoses were based on clinical symptoms, serum thyroxine and TRAb, thyroid ultrasound and orbital computed tomography. Ficoll-Paque density gradient centrifugation was used to isolate PBMCs from about 9.4 ml of fresh peripheral blood. Trizol reagent was used to extract total RNA, and RNA quality was then checked on an Agilent 2100 Bioanalyzer. These data are taken from a study of T cells in Graves' hyperthyroidism and ophthalmopathy (dated by TCRdb to the late 2010s). In the study overall: Peripheral blood was collected at initial diagnosis, before any treatment. In addition, the study compared T-cell repertoires in thyroid tissue and in blood from roughly 6 Graves' hyperthyroidism patients. The paper reports TCR Vbeta CDR3 sequencing of 140 or so peripheral blood samples: some 44 ophthalmopathy, under 85 hyperthyroidism and around 17 progressor patients. Once sampling was done, hyperthyroidism patients were given methimazole at a starting dose of 30 mg daily, whereas ophthalmopathy patients were given high-dose intravenous methylprednisolone. Prospective prediction of ophthalmopathy was tested in an independent validation cohort of 18 to 20 hyperthyroidism patients and around 16 patients who later progressed to ophthalmopathy. The 90 to 100 discovery patients were randomly divided into training and test sets at a 7:3 ratio. A discovery cohort of about 96 patients, 43 with Graves' ophthalmopathy and approximately 55 with stable Graves' hyperthyroidism, was used to find distinguishing TCR V-J signatures. The full study reports these points: In validation, the model predicted progression to ophthalmopathy with 55% to 71% sensitivity and about 73% specificity, a median of about six months before onset. Most expanded thyroid clonotypes (frequency above 0.001) were also detected in blood, a finding suggesting that blood repertoires may reflect thyroid immune responses. Ophthalmopathy was separated from stable hyperthyroidism by a 13 V-J signature model, with around 90% sensitivity and 81% to 82% specificity obtained in cross-validation and 80%/75% obtained in testing. Sample size was not statistically predetermined, and investigators were not blinded to group allocation.

CDR1 MDHEN and CDR2 SYDVKM are derived from the germline V gene. Trimming removed 8 bases from V and 6 bases from J, leaving 23 bases between the germline ends. The CDR3 contains 16 residues, cysteine and phenylalanine counted. Only the CDR3 DNA stays, 48 bases, in frame from base 1. The chain was built from TRBV28 and TRBJ2-4, with a tentative D gene TRBD2 over 6 matching bases. Source material: blood. This receptor was obtained from a man in his forties with Graves' hyperthyroidism. For the CDR3, the sequence is CASLPARDGGLNIQYF. The DNA sequence is given as TGTGCCAGCCTACCGGCCCGGGACGGGGGATTAAACATTCAGTACTTC.